This TCR beta chain was retrieved from a study of early T cells in non-severe SARS-CoV-2 infection. Study in general: Sequencing of bulk RNA from unsorted whole blood was done, without chain pairing.

As part of library construction, unique molecular identifiers were attached to individual cDNA molecules. TCRdb passed the 5' RACE reads through MiXCR, listing each CDR3 protein once. The data contain 25,000 to 35,000 distinct CDR3 sequences, roughly 7% of them singletons. Turning to this clonotype: Its matching antigen is unknown.

General observations from the study: Matching with VDJdb favored anti-spike CD8 responses (missing private and CD4 specificities).

The ends lost 6 bases at V and 0 bases at J; junction bases unmatched: 10. This CDR3 spans 16 amino acids. Sample: whole blood. The chain employs TRBV12-3 or TRBV12-4 and TRBJ2-7, with 8 bases fitting TRBD1. This receptor was taken from an adult who was a healthcare worker with PCR-confirmed SARS-CoV-2 infection or an uninfected control (not recorded which). CDR3 in amino acids: CASSYGQGKGSYEQYF. CDR3 bases: TGTGCCAGCAGCTATGGACAGGGAAAGGGCTCCTACGAGCAGTACTTC.